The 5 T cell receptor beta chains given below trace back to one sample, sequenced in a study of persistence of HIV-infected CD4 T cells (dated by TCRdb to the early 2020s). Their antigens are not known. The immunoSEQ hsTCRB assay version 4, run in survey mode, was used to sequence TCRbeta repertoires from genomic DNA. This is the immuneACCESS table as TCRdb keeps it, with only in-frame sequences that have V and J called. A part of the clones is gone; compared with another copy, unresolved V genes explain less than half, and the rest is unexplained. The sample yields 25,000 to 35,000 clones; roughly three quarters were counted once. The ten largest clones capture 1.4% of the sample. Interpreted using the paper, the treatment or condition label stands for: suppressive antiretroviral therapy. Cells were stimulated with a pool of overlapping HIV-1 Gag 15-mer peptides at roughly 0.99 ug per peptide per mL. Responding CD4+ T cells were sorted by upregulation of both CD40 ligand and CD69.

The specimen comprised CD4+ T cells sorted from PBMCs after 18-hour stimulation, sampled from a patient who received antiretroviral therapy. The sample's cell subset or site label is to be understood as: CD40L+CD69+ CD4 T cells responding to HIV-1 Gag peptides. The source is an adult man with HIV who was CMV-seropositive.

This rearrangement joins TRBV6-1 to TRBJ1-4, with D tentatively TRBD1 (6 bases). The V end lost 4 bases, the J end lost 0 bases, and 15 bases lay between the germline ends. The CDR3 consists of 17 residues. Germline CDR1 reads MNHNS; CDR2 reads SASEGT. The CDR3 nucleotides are TGTGCCAGCAGTGCCCCGTGGGGGGCCGCAACTAATGAAAAACTGTTTTTT. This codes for CASSAPWGAATNEKLFF.

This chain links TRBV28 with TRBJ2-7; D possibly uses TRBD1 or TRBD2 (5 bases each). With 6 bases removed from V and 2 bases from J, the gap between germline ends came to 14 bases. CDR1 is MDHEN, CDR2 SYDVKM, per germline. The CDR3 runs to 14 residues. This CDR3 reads CASSHSPGPYEQYF. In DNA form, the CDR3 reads TGTGCCAGCAGCCATTCCCCGGGGCCCTACGAGCAGTACTTC.

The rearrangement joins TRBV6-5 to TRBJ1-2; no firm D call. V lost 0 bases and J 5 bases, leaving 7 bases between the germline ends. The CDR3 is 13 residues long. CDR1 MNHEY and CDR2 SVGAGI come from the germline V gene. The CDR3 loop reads CASSYSNLYGYTF. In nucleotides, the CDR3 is TGTGCCAGCAGTTACTCGAATCTATATGGCTACACCTTC.

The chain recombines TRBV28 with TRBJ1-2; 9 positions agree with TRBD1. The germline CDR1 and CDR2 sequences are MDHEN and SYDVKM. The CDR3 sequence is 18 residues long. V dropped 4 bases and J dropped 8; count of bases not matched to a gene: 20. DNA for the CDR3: TGTGCCAGCAGTTCCATCTTACCGGACAGGGGATCAGCGAAAGGCTACACCTTC. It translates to CASSSILPDRGSAKGYTF.

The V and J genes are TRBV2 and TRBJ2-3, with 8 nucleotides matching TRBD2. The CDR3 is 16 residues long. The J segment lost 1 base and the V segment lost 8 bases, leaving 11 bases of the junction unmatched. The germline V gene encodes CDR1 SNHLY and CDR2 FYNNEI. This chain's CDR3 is CASRRSGGIRTDTQYF. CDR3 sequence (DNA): TGTGCCAGCCGGAGGAGCGGGGGTATTCGCACAGATACGCAGTATTTT. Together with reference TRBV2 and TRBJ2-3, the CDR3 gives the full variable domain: EPEVTQTPSHQVTQMGQEVILRCVPISNHLYFYWYRQILGQKVEFLVSFYNNEISEKSEIFDDQFSVERPDGSNFTLKIRSTKLEDSAMYFCASRRSGGIRTDTQYFGPGTRLTVL.